The 13 T cell receptor beta chains in this list originate from one sample, sequenced in a study of blood T cell repertoires in COVID-19. Assay used: immunoSEQ multiplex PCR; TCRdb lists only in-frame clones, some missing. The table includes 310,000 or so clones, about 90% detected once. Sequencing used peripheral blood. The receptors derive from a man younger than 30 who had recovered from COVID-19.

The V call is TRBV7-9, the J call TRBJ2-1, with 10 bases that match TRBD2. Per germline, CDR1 SEHNR and CDR2 FQNEAQ (reference sequence). The CDR3 runs to 15 residues. V gave up 3 bases and J gave up 6 bases; unmatched junction bases: 5. The CDR3 region has the DNA TGTGCCAGCAGCTTTTGGACTAGCGGAGCCAATGAGCAGTTCTTC. Amino acids: CASSFWTSGANEQFF. Variable domain in full (rest from reference TRBV7-9 and TRBJ2-1): DTGVSQNPRHKITKRGQNVTFRCDPISEHNRLYWYRQTLGQGPEFLTYFQNEAQLEKSRLLSDRFSAERPKGSFSTLEIQRTEQGDSAMYLCASSFWTSGANEQFFGPGTRLTVL.

The V call is TRBV5-6, the J call TRBJ1-1; 7 bases are a match to TRBD1. CDR3 length: 18 amino acids. With V trimmed by 4 bases and J by 0 bases, 15 bases remained unmatched. CDR1 is SGHDT, CDR2 YYEEEE, per germline. CDR3 sequence (DNA): TGTGCCAGCAGCCCGTTCCCCGGGACAGAGCTAATGAACACTGAAGCTTTCTTT. Its translation is CASSPFPGTELMNTEAFF. Combining the CDR3 with reference TRBV5-6 and TRBJ1-1 gives the whole variable domain DAGVTQSPTHLIKTRGQQVTLRCSPKSGHDTVSWYQQALGQGPQFIFQYYEEEERQRGNFPDRFSGHQFPNYSSELNVNALLLGDSALYLCASSPFPGTELMNTEAFFGQGTRLTVV.

The V gene is TRBV15, the J gene TRBJ1-2; 7 bases are shared with TRBD1. CDR1 is LNHNV, CDR2 YYDKDF, per germline (reference sequence). The V and J ends lost 1 base and 4 bases, in that order; junction bases with no gene match: 0. The CDR3 runs to 13 residues. CDR3 region: CATSRGDSYGYTF. The DNA for the CDR3 is TGTGCCACCAGCAGAGGGGACAGCTATGGCTACACCTTC.

The chain links TRBV25-1 to TRBJ2-1, with a tentative D call TRBD1 (6 bases). V lost 4 bases, J lost 1 base, and 14 bases lay in between. This CDR3 contains 16 residues. The V gene's germline CDR1 is MGHDK and CDR2 SYGVNS. The CDR3 DNA reads TGTGCCAGCAGTGCCACCTACAGGGATTCCTACAATGAGCAGTTCTTC. Its translation: CASSATYRDSYNEQFF.

The rearrangement uses TRBV2 and TRBJ2-3; D possibly corresponds to TRBD1 (6 bases). Deletions cut 3 bases from V and 4 bases from J, with 14 bases between. The CDR3 is 15 residues long. Germline values: CDR1 SNHLY, CDR2 FYNNEI. The CDR3 here is CASSDYRASSDTQYF. CDR3 DNA: TGTGCCAGCAGTGACTACAGGGCTAGTTCAGATACGCAGTATTTT.

V usage is TRBV14 and J usage is TRBJ1-4; weak D call: TRBD1 (6 bases). The germline V gene encodes CDR1 SGHDN and CDR2 FVKESK. Trimming left V 0 bases short and J 10 bases short, with 15 bases between. This CDR3 contains 15 residues. CDR3 sequence reads: CASSQDTRGTGKLFF. CDR3 DNA sequence: TGTGCCAGCAGCCAAGATACCAGGGGAACGGGAAAACTGTTTTTT.

This chain's CDR3 is CASSLGPNTGELFF. The CDR3 coding sequence is TGCGCCAGCAGCTTGGGGCCCAACACCGGGGAGCTGTTTTTT. The genes are TRBV5-1 and TRBJ2-2; D remains unclear. The CDR3 loop spans 14 amino acids. Germline V CDR1 and CDR2: SGHRS, YFSETQ. Trimming removed 0 bases at V and 2 bases at J, with 5 bases between.

In this sample, this clone turned up a few times. In DNA form, the CDR3 reads TGTGCCAGAAGCTTGATATCCGTTAAACTGTTTTTT. Its protein is CARSLISVKLFF. This chain uses TRBV5-3 with TRBJ1-4; the D is unclear. TRBV5-3 belongs to the ORF category, with a function that is uncertain. Trimming left V 1 base short and J 11 bases short, with 9 bases between. This CDR3 is 12 amino acids long.

The J gene is TRBJ2-1, the V gene TRBV3-1 (or the pseudogene TRBV3-2), with 13 bases fitting TRBD2. In germline, CDR1 is LGHDT, CDR2 YNNKEL (reference sequence). The CDR3 is 17 amino acids. With V trimmed by 4 bases and J by 8 bases, 11 bases remained unmatched. CDR3 loop: CASSPDRLAGGWYEQFF. CDR3 sequence (DNA): TGTGCCAGCAGCCCCGATAGACTAGCGGGGGGTTGGTATGAGCAGTTCTTC.

This chain connects TRBV28 to TRBJ2-1; 8 nucleotides align to TRBD2. The germline gives CDR1 MDHEN, CDR2 SYDVKM. V was pared by 2 bases and J by 5 bases, with 11 bases of the junction left unmatched. The CDR3 totals 17 residues. This CDR3 reads CASSLLYSGVINNEQFF. The CDR3 nucleotides are TGTGCCAGCAGTTTACTTTATAGCGGGGTGATTAACAATGAGCAGTTCTTC.

V usage is TRBV30 and J usage is TRBJ2-7, with 8 bases fitting TRBD2. The CDR3 has 17 residues. The germline gives CDR1 GTSNPN, CDR2 SVGIG (reference sequence). V was clipped by 1 base and J by 0 bases; unmatched bases: 11. The CDR3 spells CAWSAHPSGSLSYEQYF. The CDR3 nucleotides read TGTGCCTGGAGTGCCCATCCTAGCGGGTCCCTCTCCTACGAGCAGTACTTC.

The rearrangement links TRBV27 to TRBJ1-1, with D hard to call. The CDR3 loop spans 14 amino acids. V was pared by 5 bases and J by 1 base, with 11 bases between. The germline gives CDR1 MNHEY, CDR2 SMNVEV (reference sequence). This CDR3 is CASSTAGKNTEAFF. The CDR3 DNA sequence: TGTGCCAGCAGTACCGCAGGAAAGAACACTGAAGCTTTCTTT.

The V and J genes are TRBV7-2 and TRBJ1-6; perhaps TRBD1 as D (5 bases). V dropped 1 base and J dropped 7 bases, with 14 bases sitting between them. Germline V CDR1 and CDR2: SGHTA, FQGNSA. CDR3 length equals 16 residues. CDR3 bases: TGTGCCAGCAGCTTAGTCAGGACAACTGGGAATTCACCCCTCCACTTT. Amino acid sequence: CASSLVRTTGNSPLHF. The complete variable domain, with remaining parts taken from reference TRBV7-2 and TRBJ1-6, reads GAGVSQSPSNKVTEKGKDVELRCDPISGHTALYWYRQSLGQGLEFLIYFQGNSAPDKSGLPSDRFSAERTGGSVSTLTIQRTQQEDSAVYLCASSLVRTTGNSPLHFGNGTRLTVT.